One and the same sample provided the 6 T cell receptor beta chains below, sequenced in a study of spatial heterogeneity in lung cancer. As to time point: sample taken at primary tumor resection. No cells were sorted before sequencing. The whole RNA sequenced was extracted from tumor, nontumor lung or frozen PBMC. TCRdb independently ran MiXCR on the 5' RACE reads; one entry per CDR3 protein. Of some 100,000 distinct CDR3 sequences listed, roughly 12% are singletons. Sequenced here: PBMCs, sampled at surgery. These receptors were collected from a male donor with early-stage non-small cell lung cancer.

The rearrangement uses TRBV28 and TRBJ2-2; D may correspond to TRBD1 or TRBD2 (5 bases each). The CDR3 runs 13 residues. Germline V gene data show CDR1 as MDHEN and CDR2 as SYDVKM. Trimming took off 6 bases at V and 3 bases at J, with 8 bases between the two ends. The CDR3: CASRRGDTGELFF. The DNA of the CDR3 is TGTGCCAGCAGGCGAGGGGACACCGGGGAGCTGTTTTTT.

This clonotype has just a few counts. This chain uses TRBV7-9 with TRBJ2-3, with TRBD1 matching 7 bases. V lost 7 bases, J lost 1 base, and 8 bases stayed unmatched. Germline V gives CDR1 SEHNR, CDR2 FQNEAQ (reference sequence). This CDR3 region has 15 residues. CDR3: CASTPRDRGTDTQYF. The CDR3 region has the DNA TGTGCCAGCACCCCCCGGGACAGAGGCACAGATACGCAGTATTTT.

This clonotype was counted at least ten times. The chain combines TRBV29-1 with TRBJ2-2, with 7 bases aligning to TRBD1. Per the germline V gene, CDR1 is SQVTM and CDR2 is ANQGSEA. This CDR3 is 15 amino acids long. V shed 6 bases and J 0 bases; nucleotides not matched to a gene: 7. This CDR3 reads CSVETGTANTGELFF. CDR3 in DNA: TGCAGCGTAGAAACTGGGACAGCGAACACCGGGGAGCTGTTTTTT.

The sample holds a few counts of this clonotype. The chain recombines TRBV7-9 with TRBJ2-1; maybe TRBD1 (8 bases). The length of the CDR3 is 15 residues. The V end was cut by 3 bases, the J end by 15 bases, with 24 bases between. Germline V gives CDR1 SEHNR, CDR2 FQNEAQ (reference sequence). This CDR3 reads CASSLTGDGLGGPFF. CDR3 in DNA: TGTGCCAGCAGCTTGACAGGGGATGGACTAGGCGGGCCGTTCTTC.

V usage is TRBV5-1 and J usage is TRBJ2-7, with 9 bases aligning to TRBD1. The CDR3 length is 15 residues. Germline values: CDR1 SGHRS, CDR2 YFSETQ. Germline trimming cut 3 bases from V and 3 bases from J; bases unmatched to any gene: 7. The CDR3 loop is CASSSPGQGFYEQYF. For the CDR3, the DNA is TGCGCCAGCAGCTCTCCGGGACAGGGCTTCTACGAGCAGTACTTC.

The gene calls are TRBV20-1 and TRBJ2-1; 7 positions match TRBD1. V shed 5 bases and J 8 bases; nucleotides not matched to a gene: 9. CDR1 and CDR2 (germline): DFQATT, SNEGSKA (reference sequence). This CDR3 is 13 amino acids long. This CDR3 is CSAGGQLRDEQFF. DNA of the CDR3: TGCAGTGCTGGGGGACAGCTCAGGGATGAGCAGTTCTTC.